Sequencing of this T cell receptor beta chain was carried out in a study of blood T cell repertoires in COVID-19. Using immunoSEQ multiplex PCR, the repertoire was profiled, and TCRdb retains in-frame clones only, with some absent. The table shows about 60,000 clones, with roughly 78% occurring only once. CDR1 and CDR2 from the germline V gene are MGHRA and YSYEKL. The V gene end was trimmed by 2 bases and the J gene end by 7 bases; junction bases not matched to a gene: 4. This CDR3 is built from 15 residues. The sample consisted of peripheral blood. This receptor was identified in a woman at least 80 years old with acute or convalescent COVID-19. The J gene is TRBJ2-2, the V gene TRBV4-1; TRBD2 aligns across 10 bases. For the CDR3, the DNA is TGCGCCAGCAGCCAACTAGCGGGAGCCGTCGGGGAGCTGTTTTTT. Protein product: CASSQLAGAVGELFF.